This T cell receptor (beta chain) was sequenced for a study of blood T cell repertoires in COVID-19 (dated by TCRdb to the early 2020s). For the wider study: Samples covering the acute and convalescent phases of COVID-19 were provided by collaborators in the United States, Italy and Spain. The prospective study material was composed of cDNA or gDNA derived from T cells, B-cell-depleted T cells, or PBMCs. The dataset comprised deeply sampled blood TCRbeta repertoires from subjects exposed to, actively infected with, or recovered from COVID-19. The repertoires were made available in a free public database intended to serve as a resource for research on the immune response to SARS-CoV-2. The samples were drawn from the first 160 participants of the ongoing ImmuneRACE study and from 1,254 subjects provided by 6 global collaborators. Sample metadata almost always included a de-identified subject ID, COVID-19 status, age in years and sex. Where available, HLA class I and class II types were taken from metadata supplied by the sample provider and were not determined by assay-based typing.

The immunoSEQ Assay, a bias-controlled multiplex PCR, was used to amplify TCRbeta CDR3 regions from genomic DNA. The authors' analysis ran thus. Nucleated cell counts per sample were estimated from amplification of reference gene primers within the assay. Sequence reads were collapsed and filtered to measure the absolute abundance of every unique TCRbeta CDR3 rearrangement. For each sample, productive Simpson clonality was calculated as the square root of Simpson's diversity index over productive rearrangements. Held by TCRdb, this immuneACCESS table contains in-frame sequences only and omits some clones. Under half of the omission traces to an unresolved V gene where checked; the cause of the rest is unknown. V, J and clone size derive from that table, while D and trimming were established from the DNA sequence. Across this sample there are 200,000 or so clones, with around 81% seen only once. The ten largest clonotypes hold roughly 12% of the sample.

Notes on this clone: Its cognate antigen has yet to be identified. Per-base qualities were not stored, and no clone one base away is much larger.

Study-wide findings and limitations: The quantity of clinical and demographic metadata differed by source and by participant and was supplied without curation.

One collaborating source in Seattle enrolled patients during active infection and followed them longitudinally through the course of disease. Each collaborating institution followed its own protocols to collect whole blood in K2EDTA tubes. For TCRbeta analysis, collaborator samples were shipped as frozen whole blood, as isolated PBMCs, or as DNA extracted from either sample type. The CDR3 contains 13 residues, cysteine and phenylalanine counted. Only the CDR3 part of the read is kept: 39 bases, read in frame from the first base. CDR1 LNHDA and CDR2 SQIVND are derived from the germline V gene (reference sequence). Trimming at the junction amounts to 2 bases on V and 5 bases on J, and the germline ends lie 9 bases apart.

This TCR was sampled from a woman of 80 years or more with COVID-19, enrolled during active disease. The rearranged segments are TRBV19 and TRBJ1-1; TRBD1 is possibly the D segment (6 matching bases). The sample was peripheral blood. The CDR3: CASSINRETEAFF. Read as DNA, the sequence is TGTGCCAGTAGTATAAACAGGGAAACTGAAGCTTTCTTT.